A selection of T cell receptor beta chains follows, all from one sample in a study of cytomegalovirus exposure and HLA in healthy donors. Assay used: immunoSEQ multiplex PCR; TCRdb lists only in-frame clones, some missing. The data show fewer than 45,000 clones, around nine tenths seen once. Sequencing was done on a sample of PBMCs. These receptors came from a woman between 18 and 30 years old in good health and CMV-seronegative. CDR3s include the opening cysteine and the closing phenylalanine or tryptophan. A D gene is named only where the DNA matches it firmly. Clone size, where shown, is once, few, many, or a class for clones that have expanded.

v_gene: TRBV5-1
d_gene: .
j_gene: TRBJ2-5
abundance: .
CDR3nt: TGCGCCAGCGTATTCAGGGAAGGAGAGACCCAGTACTTC
CDR3aa: CASVFREGETQYF

v_gene: TRBV7-6
d_gene: .
j_gene: TRBJ2-7
abundance: .
CDR3nt: TGTGCCAGCAGCTTAGGGGGCGGCTACGAGCAGTACTTC
CDR3aa: CASSLGGGYEQYF

v_gene: TRBV30
d_gene: .
j_gene: TRBJ2-5
abundance: .
CDR3nt: TGTGCCTGGAGTGTACCCGGAATAGCTGAACAAGAGACCCAGTACTTC
CDR3aa: CAWSVPGIAEQETQYF

v_gene: TRBV27
d_gene: TRBD2
j_gene: TRBJ2-1
abundance: .
CDR3nt: TGTGCCAGCAGTCCGCTAGCGGGAGGGCGGGTTGAGCAGTTCTTC
CDR3aa: CASSPLAGGRVEQFF

v_gene: TRBV6-1
d_gene: TRBD2
j_gene: TRBJ2-2
abundance: .
CDR3nt: TGTGCCAGCAGTGAAGCGCTAGCGGGAGCCGGGGAGCTGTTTTTT
CDR3aa: CASSEALAGAGELFF

v_gene: TRBV27
d_gene: TRBD2
j_gene: TRBJ2-1
abundance: .
CDR3nt: TGTGCCAGCAGTTTATGGTCAGCGGGAGAGACCTACAATGAGCAGTTCTTC
CDR3aa: CASSLWSAGETYNEQFF

v_gene: TRBV10-3
d_gene: TRBD1
j_gene: TRBJ1-3
abundance: .
CDR3nt: TGTGCCATCAGTGGAGGGGACAGGGAGGTTACCATATATTTT
CDR3aa: CAISGGDREVTIYF

v_gene: TRBV12-1
d_gene: .
j_gene: TRBJ2-5
abundance: .
CDR3nt: TGTGCCAGCAGCTTTTTCGGGGTAGCGGGTAAAGACCAAGAGACCCAGTACTTC
CDR3aa: CASSFFGVAGKDQETQYF

v_gene: TRBV10-3
d_gene: .
j_gene: TRBJ1-2
abundance: .
CDR3nt: TGTGCCATCACGGAGGGAATGGGCTATGGCTACACCTTC
CDR3aa: CAITEGMGYGYTF

v_gene: TRBV7-2
d_gene: TRBD1
j_gene: TRBJ2-7
abundance: .
CDR3nt: TGTGCCAGCAGCTTCCGACAGGGCGACGAGCAGTACTTC
CDR3aa: CASSFRQGDEQYF

v_gene: TRBV7-3
d_gene: .
j_gene: TRBJ2-2
abundance: .
CDR3nt: TGTGCCAGCAGCTTAAGGGGCGGAAGTAACACCGGGGAGCTGTTTTTT
CDR3aa: CASSLRGGSNTGELFF

v_gene: TRBV5-5
d_gene: TRBD2
j_gene: TRBJ2-7
abundance: .
CDR3nt: TGTGCCAGCAGCCCCCGACTAGCGGGAGTGCACGAGCAGTACTTC
CDR3aa: CASSPRLAGVHEQYF

v_gene: TRBV27
d_gene: .
j_gene: TRBJ2-7
abundance: once
CDR3nt: TGTGCCAGCAGTTTGGGACTTGAAACCTACGAGCAGTACTTC
CDR3aa: CASSLGLETYEQYF

v_gene: TRBV11-2
d_gene: .
j_gene: TRBJ2-7
abundance: .
CDR3nt: TGTGCCAGCAGCATGAGTTCCTACGAGCAGTACTTC
CDR3aa: CASSMSSYEQYF

v_gene: TRBV28
d_gene: TRBD1
j_gene: TRBJ2-1
abundance: .
CDR3nt: TGTGCCAGCAGTTTCGTCCGGGACAGGGCATACAATGAGCAGTTCTTC
CDR3aa: CASSFVRDRAYNEQFF

v_gene: TRBV27
d_gene: .
j_gene: TRBJ2-5
abundance: .
CDR3nt: TGTGCCAGCAGAGCAGGGGCAGGGGGGAGCTGGGGGACCCAGTACTTC
CDR3aa: CASRAGAGGSWGTQYF

v_gene: TRBV30
d_gene: TRBD1
j_gene: TRBJ2-7
abundance: .
CDR3nt: TGTGCCTCAACCACCGACAGGGGAACAACCTACGAGCAGTACTTC
CDR3aa: CASTTDRGTTYEQYF